This T cell receptor (beta chain) originates from a study of CD8 T cells in Susac syndrome. Random hexamers were used to reverse transcribe roughly 0.5 to 1 ug of RNA. TCRdb reprocessed the immunoSEQ multiplex PCR reads with MiXCR, giving one entry per CDR3 protein. The profile shows about 180,000 distinct CDR3 sequences, 90% to 97% of them singletons. This CDR3 contains 16 residues. V dropped 1 base and J dropped 5 bases, with 15 bases sitting between them. The germline V gene has CDR1 LGHNA and CDR2 YSLEER. This receptor was taken from a human donor with multiple sclerosis. The material sequenced was CD4+ T cells from PBMCs. V usage is TRBV4-3 and J usage is TRBJ2-1; D uncertain. CDR3 sequence: CASSQVVGSVNNEQFF. The CDR3 DNA reads TGCGCCAGCAGCCAAGTAGTAGGGTCGGTTAACAATGAGCAGTTCTTC.